This record looks at one T cell receptor beta chain sequence and its context. TCRdb re-called the 5' RACE reads, yielding one record per CDR3 amino acid sequence without DNA. This sample's clone table lists 500,000 to 700,000 distinct CDR3 sequences. The sample belongs to a study of T cells expressing NK-cell markers. The TCR originated in a man aged 18 to 29 in good health. The specimen was blood T cells: a sorted CD56 or NKG2C T cell subset, CD4+ or CD8+ T cells, or bulk PBMC T cells (not recorded which).

The CDR3 loop is CATTGQSDYGYTF. The V gene is TRBV4-1, the J gene TRBJ1-2; the TCRdb D gene call, TRBD1, has no DNA to confirm it. CDR1 and CDR2 (germline): MGHRA, YSYEKL. CDR3 length: 13 amino acids.